The 12 T cell receptor beta chains below come from one sample, sequenced in a study of shared clonotypes between healthy human individuals. Method: immunoSEQ multiplex PCR; TCRdb's copy keeps in-frame clones and lacks some. The table records millions of clones, approximately 95% of them present only once. The material sequenced was naive CD4+ T cells from PBMCs. The subset is: CD45RA+ positively selected. The receptors shown here come from a man aged 18 to 29 in good health. Some clones in this sample may be carry-over from other donors' samples.

A note on this clone: Other DNA sequences within the sample encode an identical CDR3. The chain couples TRBV19 to TRBJ2-7; TRBD2 agrees at 9 bases. J lost 2 bases, V lost 1 base, and 0 bases had no gene match. CDR1 is LNHDA and CDR2 is SQIVND in the germline V gene (reference sequence). The CDR3 consists of 14 residues. The chain's CDR3 is CASSIGTSAYEQYF. In DNA, the CDR3 is TGTGCCAGTAGTATAGGGACTAGCGCCTACGAGCAGTACTTC.

This chain uses TRBV6-6 with TRBJ2-2; 10 bases map to TRBD1. Losses at the gene ends were 7 bases for V and 7 bases for J; bases not matched to a gene: 9. The germline V gene encodes CDR1 MNHNY and CDR2 SVGAGI (reference sequence). The CDR3 loop spans 15 amino acids. The DNA for the CDR3 is TGTGCCAGCACAGTGTCCGGGACAGGGGTCGGGGAGCTGTTTTTT. Translation gives CASTVSGTGVGELFF.

The V call is TRBV28, the J call TRBJ2-1, with D uncertain. V was shortened by 2 bases and J by 8 bases, with 10 bases between the two germline ends. Germline lookup yields CDR1 MDHEN and CDR2 SYDVKM. This CDR3 has 13 amino acids. CDR3 amino acids: CASSLNLSDEQFF. CDR3 sequence (DNA): TGTGCCAGCAGTTTAAACCTCAGCGATGAGCAGTTCTTC.

The count of this clone is one. This chain joins TRBV5-1 and TRBJ1-1, with D uncertain. In germline, CDR1 is SGHRS, CDR2 YFSETQ. The CDR3 spans 13 residues. V was clipped by 1 base and J by 6 bases, with 10 bases between them. The CDR3 bases are TGCGCCAGCAGCTTGTTTGCCGAGGCTGAAGCTTTCTTT. Encoded protein: CASSLFAEAEAFF.

Written as DNA, the CDR3 is TGTGCCAGCAGCTCCCACAGGGGGACCTCCTACGAGCAGTACTTC. Residues: CASSSHRGTSYEQYF. This chain connects TRBV5-4 to TRBJ2-7; 8 bases map to TRBD1. The CDR3 extends over 15 amino acids. Losses at the gene ends were 3 bases for V and 0 bases for J; bases not matched to a gene: 5. CDR1 is SGHNT, CDR2 YYREEE, per germline (reference sequence).

This rearrangement joins TRBV5-1 to TRBJ2-2; TRBD2 is a possible D gene (6 bases). Looked up from germline, CDR1 is SGHRS and CDR2 is YFSETQ. Trimming shortened V by 2 bases and J by 0 bases, and 8 bases separated the two germline ends. The CDR3 runs 15 residues. The CDR3 protein is CASSLQRANTGELFF. The DNA of the CDR3 is TGCGCCAGCAGCTTACAGCGGGCGAACACCGGGGAGCTGTTTTTT.

The CDR3 protein is CASSLQGTLSYGYTF. The CDR3 bases are TGTGCCAGCAGCCTACAGGGGACTCTTTCCTATGGCTACACCTTC. The chain links TRBV28 to TRBJ1-2, with 7 bases aligning to TRBD1. Trimming at V came to 6 bases and at J to 4 bases, leaving 11 bases not matched to a gene. Germline CDR1 and CDR2: MDHEN and SYDVKM. The CDR3 has 15 residues.

The V gene is TRBV5-6, the J gene TRBJ2-7; D tentatively reads TRBD1 or TRBD2 (6 bases each). Trimming cost V 0 bases and J 6 bases, with 13 bases left between them. CDR1 is SGHDT, CDR2 YYEEEE, per germline. The CDR3 totals 14 residues. The CDR3 sequence is CASSLEGGRGEQYF. CDR3 nucleotide sequence: TGTGCCAGCAGCTTGGAGGGGGGAAGGGGCGAGCAGTACTTC.

This chain links TRBV5-1 with TRBJ1-1; 7 nucleotides agree with TRBD1. Germline values: CDR1 SGHRS, CDR2 YFSETQ. This CDR3 has 14 residues. V was pared by 4 bases and J by 5 bases, with 8 bases of the junction left unmatched. Here the CDR3 DNA reads TGCGCCAGCAGCGACCCGACAGGGTTGACTGAAGCTTTCTTT. It encodes CASSDPTGLTEAFF.

The genes are TRBV6-4 and TRBJ1-2; TRBD1 aligns across 7 bases. V lost 5 bases to trimming and J lost 3 bases; unmatched junction nucleotides: 15. Germline V lookup: CDR1 MRHNA, CDR2 SNTAGT. The CDR3 length is 17 residues. The CDR3 bases are TGTGCCAGCAGTCAAACGGTGGGGACAGCTCTTGACTATGGCTACACCTTC. This sequence encodes CASSQTVGTALDYGYTF.

This sequence joins TRBV12-5 and TRBJ2-1; D remains ambiguous. The V end was cut by 6 bases, the J end by 4 bases, with 13 bases between. Germline CDR1 is LGHNT and CDR2 is FRNRAP. The CDR3 sequence is 14 residues long. CDR3 coding DNA: TGTGCTAGTGGCCCCCCCGGCGGATACAATGAGCAGTTCTTC. Its translation is CASGPPGGYNEQFF.

This sequence joins TRBV2 and TRBJ2-1; D is undetermined. Per the germline V gene, CDR1 is SNHLY and CDR2 is FYNNEI. Trimming took 4 bases from V and 4 from J, leaving 8 bases between them. This CDR3 has 13 amino acids. This chain's CDR3 is CASSARHYNEQFF. Written as DNA, the CDR3 is TGTGCCAGCAGTGCCCGACATTACAATGAGCAGTTCTTC.